The 32 T cell receptor beta chains presented below share a single source sample, sequenced in a study of T cells expressing NK-cell markers. TCRdb reprocessed the 5' RACE reads, with one entry per CDR3 protein and no DNA. The sample data list 150,000 to 200,000 distinct CDR3 sequences. The material sequenced was blood T cells: a sorted CD56 or NKG2C T cell subset, CD4+ or CD8+ T cells, or bulk PBMC T cells (not recorded which). These receptors originate from a woman aged 18 to 69 in good health.

V and J are TRBV2 and TRBJ2-7; TCRdb returns TRBD1, unconfirmable since there is no DNA. The CDR3 is made up of 14 amino acids. Germline V lookup: CDR1 SNHLY, CDR2 FYNNEI. The CDR3 sequence: CATNQGTGGGEQYF.

The chain couples TRBV7-9 to TRBJ1-4; TCRdb gives TRBD1 as the D gene, but with no DNA this cannot be confirmed. CDR1 is SEHNR, CDR2 FQNEAQ, per germline (reference sequence). This CDR3 has 16 amino acids. The CDR3 reads CASSDRGGTGNEKLFF.

The rearrangement links TRBV12-3 or TRBV12-4 to TRBJ1-1; TCRdb calls TRBD1, which cannot be checked without DNA. CDR3 size: 16 residues. The CDR3 is CASSPQGVTYNTEAFF.

The chain uses TRBV5-1 and TRBJ2-7; TCRdb outputs TRBD2, but without DNA this stays unchecked. The germline CDR1 and CDR2 sequences are SGHRS and YFSETQ. CDR3 length equals 15 residues. CDR3: CASTQGYSGSYEQYF.

The genes are TRBV9 and TRBJ2-7; absent DNA, TCRdb's TRBD1 call cannot be checked. CDR1 is SGDLS and CDR2 is YYNGEE in the germline V gene. The length of the CDR3 is 16 residues. This chain's CDR3 is CASSVGQGALSYEQYF.

This chain uses TRBV5-1 with TRBJ2-5; the TRBD2 assignment by TCRdb is unverifiable without DNA. The V gene's germline CDR1 is SGHRS and CDR2 YFSETQ. The CDR3 has 16 amino acids. CDR3 sequence reads: CASSEGLAGVQETQYF.

The rearrangement links TRBV2 to TRBJ2-5; checking the TCRdb D call of TRBD2 is not possible without DNA. Germline loops: CDR1 SNHLY, CDR2 FYNNEI. This CDR3 spans 16 amino acids. CDR3 sequence: CASSEQPGMAQETQYF.

This chain uses TRBV11-2 with TRBJ1-1; TCRdb picks TRBD1, but there is no DNA to check that call. Looked up from germline, CDR1 is SGHAT and CDR2 is FQNNGV. This CDR3 contains 16 residues. The CDR3 protein is CASSSGQVYVNTEAFF.

The chain combines TRBV4-1 with TRBJ2-2; there is no DNA to check the TCRdb D call of TRBD2. The germline CDR1 and CDR2 sequences are MGHRA and YSYEKL. The CDR3 totals 15 residues. CDR3: CASSLEEGYTGELFF.

The gene calls are TRBV5-1 and TRBJ2-1; TCRdb's assignment of TRBD2 cannot be checked, as there is no DNA. The CDR3 sequence is 18 residues long. The germline CDR1 and CDR2 sequences are SGHRS and YFSETQ. CDR3 sequence reads: CASSPALLTSGINNEQFF.

This rearrangement joins TRBV5-5 to TRBJ2-7; the D call of TRBD1 rests on TCRdb alone, since no DNA is present to check it. Germline assignment: CDR1 SGHKS and CDR2 YYEKEE (reference sequence). CDR3 length: 16 residues. The CDR3 protein is CASSLAWTGYAYEQYF.

This chain links TRBV12-3 or TRBV12-4 with TRBJ2-3; TCRdb calls TRBD1, which cannot be checked without DNA. The CDR3 extends over 12 amino acids. This CDR3 is CASTPGGELPYF.

The chain couples TRBV12-3 or TRBV12-4 to TRBJ1-2. There are 15 residues in the CDR3. This CDR3 is CASSLGRRVGYGYTF.

The chain combines TRBV5-1 with TRBJ2-2; TCRdb outputs TRBD2, but without DNA this stays unchecked. Germline CDR1 SGHRS, CDR2 YFSETQ. The CDR3 contains 16 residues. CDR3 residues: CASSLTSGRVTGELFF.

The chain uses TRBV5-1 and TRBJ2-5; the TCRdb call, TRBD2, lacks DNA for checking. The CDR3 consists of 13 residues. Germline CDR1 reads SGHRS; CDR2 reads YFSETQ. CDR3: CASSRTREETQYF.

The rearrangement links TRBV5-1 to TRBJ2-7. The CDR3 runs to 13 residues. CDR1 SGHRS and CDR2 YFSETQ come from the germline V gene. The CDR3 is CASKPENGYEQYF. Full variable domain (missing parts from reference TRBV5-1 and TRBJ2-7): KAGVTQTPRYLIKTRGQQVTLSCSPISGHRSVSWYQQTPGQGLQFLFEYFSETQRNKGNFPGRFSGRQFSNSRSEMNVSTLELGDSALYLCASKPENGYEQYFGPGTRLTVT.

The chain is built from TRBV29-1 and TRBJ2-7; the TRBD2 assignment by TCRdb is unverifiable without DNA. The CDR3 is 12 amino acids. CDR1 and CDR2 (germline): SQVTM, ANQGSEA. CDR3 in amino acids: CSVALAGYEQYF.

The rearrangement uses TRBV5-4 and TRBJ2-2; TCRdb proposes TRBD2, but this gene call is untestable without DNA. Germline CDR1 and CDR2: SGHNT and YYREEE (reference sequence). This CDR3 is 17 amino acids long. The CDR3 loop is CASSFGLAEANTGELFF.

The chain uses TRBV27 and TRBJ1-1; TCRdb selects TRBD1, and the lack of DNA leaves this call unchecked. The CDR3 is 16 amino acids. In germline, CDR1 is MNHEY, CDR2 SMNVEV (reference sequence). CDR3 region: CASSSPGTGSSTEAFF.

The chain carries TRBV5-1 and TRBJ2-3; TCRdb's D gene call, TRBD1, goes unchecked for lack of DNA. CDR1 is SGHRS and CDR2 is YFSETQ in the germline V gene. The CDR3 length is 14 residues. The CDR3 sequence: CASGTGVVTDTQYF.

V and J are TRBV6-5 and TRBJ2-5; the TCRdb D gene call, TRBD1, has no DNA to confirm it. Per the germline V gene, CDR1 is MNHEY and CDR2 is SVGAGI. This CDR3 has 16 amino acids. The CDR3 region is CASSYSSRVRLETQYF.

This chain connects TRBV2 to TRBJ2-5; TCRdb's assignment of TRBD1 cannot be checked, as there is no DNA. The CDR3 runs to 12 residues. Germline CDR1 SNHLY, CDR2 FYNNEI. Here the CDR3 reads CASSPGTETQYF.

The CDR3 region is CASSTTTSSYEQYF. The V gene is TRBV7-6, the J gene TRBJ2-7. CDR3 length equals 14 residues. The germline gives CDR1 SGHVS, CDR2 FNYEAQ.

The chain uses TRBV2 and TRBJ1-3. The CDR3 has 15 amino acids. CDR1 is SNHLY, CDR2 FYNNEI, per germline. The CDR3 sequence is CASSESGGTGNTMYF.

The rearrangement uses TRBV20-1 and TRBJ2-7; checking the TCRdb D call of TRBD2 is not possible without DNA. Germline CDR1 and CDR2: DFQATT and SNEGSKA (reference sequence). The CDR3 length is 16 residues. The CDR3 spells CSARGGTSGALYEQYF.

The chain couples TRBV30 to TRBJ1-3; the TCRdb D gene call, TRBD1, has no DNA to confirm it. The CDR3 sequence is 13 residues long. CDR1 and CDR2 (germline): GTSNPN, SVGIG (reference sequence). CDR3 residues: CAWRSQGGNTIYF.

This chain joins TRBV7-9 and TRBJ1-1. CDR3 length: 14 amino acids. Germline CDR1 SEHNR, CDR2 FQNEAQ (reference sequence). The CDR3: CASSLATGRAEAFF.

The chain carries TRBV5-1 and TRBJ1-1; no DNA is available, so the TRBD1 call from TCRdb remains unchecked. CDR1 SGHRS and CDR2 YFSETQ come from the germline V gene. The CDR3 loop spans 16 amino acids. The CDR3 protein is CASSLALITGSTEAFF.

The gene calls are TRBV15 and TRBJ2-5; TCRdb calls TRBD2, which cannot be checked without DNA. The germline gives CDR1 LNHNV, CDR2 YYDKDF (reference sequence). The CDR3 totals 14 residues. The CDR3 region is CATSQGLEQETQYF.

The rearrangement uses TRBV5-5 and TRBJ2-5; the TCRdb call, TRBD1, lacks DNA for checking. Germline V gives CDR1 SGHKS, CDR2 YYEKEE (reference sequence). The CDR3 has 16 residues. The CDR3 loop is CASSLHISDSQETQYF.

V and J are TRBV7-8 and TRBJ2-3; TCRdb gives TRBD2 as the D gene, but with no DNA this cannot be confirmed. CDR3 length: 16 residues. CDR1 is SGHVS and CDR2 is FQNEAQ in the germline V gene. The CDR3 here is CASSSSRRGDTDTQYF. The full variable domain, its missing parts supplied by reference TRBV7-8 and TRBJ2-3, is GAGVSQSPRYKVAKRGQDVALRCDPISGHVSLFWYQQALGQGPEFLTYFQNEAQLDKSGLPSDRFFAERPEGSVSTLKIQRTQQEDSAVYLCASSSSRRGDTDTQYFGPGTRLTVL.

The chain recombines TRBV6-5 with TRBJ1-6; the TCRdb D gene call, TRBD1, has no DNA to confirm it. The CDR3 is 16 residues long. Per germline, CDR1 MNHEY and CDR2 SVGAGI. Here the CDR3 reads CASSYRATGLNSPLHF.